Following are 15 T cell receptor beta chains from one sample sequenced in a study of early T cells in non-severe SARS-CoV-2 infection. MiXCR, applied by TCRdb to the 5' RACE reads, yields one record per CDR3 protein. The sample lists roughly 48,000 distinct CDR3 sequences, 8% occurring once. The source material was whole blood. Every receptor here comes from an adult who was a healthcare worker with PCR-confirmed SARS-CoV-2 infection or an uninfected control (not recorded which).

This clonotype was observed many times. V gene TRBV27 combines with J gene TRBJ2-3, with 14 bases fitting TRBD2. Germline lookup yields CDR1 MNHEY and CDR2 SMNVEV (reference sequence). The CDR3 length is 15 residues. Losses at the gene ends were 2 bases for V and 9 bases for J; bases not matched to a gene: 4. Here the CDR3 DNA reads TGTGCCAGCAGTTTAGGGACTAGCGGGAGACAGACGCAGTATTTT. It codes for CASSLGTSGRQTQYF.

The chain is built from TRBV12-2 and TRBJ2-4. TRBV12-2 is marked as a pseudogene. This CDR3 spans 14 amino acids. The CDR3 region has the DNA TGTGCAAGTCGCTTAGCGGGAGCCAAAAACATTCAGTACTTC. Translating gives CASRLAGAKNIQYF.

In its sample, this clonotype was seen a few times. The genes are TRBV5-1 and TRBJ2-1, with 12 bases fitting TRBD2. CDR3 length: 19 amino acids. J lost 8 bases, V lost 4 bases, and 19 bases had no gene match. Looked up from germline, CDR1 is SGHRS and CDR2 is YFSETQ. The CDR3 coding sequence is TGCGCCAGCAGCCCAGCACTGACTAGCGGGGGCATTACGGGCGATGAGCAGTTCTTC. This translates into CASSPALTSGGITGDEQFF.

This clonotype was recorded at least ten times. The chain carries TRBV14 and TRBJ2-2, with D unclear. CDR1 and CDR2 from the germline V gene are SGHDN and FVKESK. V gave up 2 bases and J gave up 7 bases, with 11 bases separating them. The CDR3 consists of 14 residues. For the CDR3, the DNA is TGTGCCAGCAGCCAATCCCGGGCGGACGGGGAGCTGTTTTTT. It codes for CASSQSRADGELFF.

The chain is built from TRBV19 and TRBJ1-5, with TRBD1 matching over 8 bases. The germline V gene has CDR1 LNHDA and CDR2 SQIVND (reference sequence). The CDR3 covers 15 residues. V dropped 7 bases and J dropped 6; count of bases not matched to a gene: 11. CDR3 nucleotide sequence: TGTGCCAGTACCTCGGGACAGGCAAAGGGTCAGCCCCAGCATTTT. This sequence encodes CASTSGQAKGQPQHF.

In this sample, this clonotype is medium-sized. J is TRBJ2-1 and V is TRBV9; no definite D call. The CDR3 contains 12 residues. Germline V gives CDR1 SGDLS, CDR2 YYNGEE. Trimming stripped 0 bases from V and 5 bases from J, with 3 bases between. The CDR3 loop reads CASSVADNEQFF. CDR3 nucleotide sequence: TGTGCCAGCAGCGTAGCGGACAATGAGCAGTTCTTC.

This clonotype has a count of ten or more. The rearrangement links TRBV14 to TRBJ2-1; D gene unclear. Germline CDR1 reads SGHDN; CDR2 reads FVKESK. Deletions cut 1 base from V and 3 bases from J, with 10 bases between. The CDR3 extends over 15 amino acids. In DNA form, the CDR3 reads TGTGCCAGCAGCCAAGCTGACGGGTACTACAATGAGCAGTTCTTC. Translated: CASSQADGYYNEQFF. Full variable domain (rest looked up from reference TRBV14 and TRBJ2-1): EAGVTQFPSHSVIEKGQTVTLRCDPISGHDNLYWYRRVMGKEIKFLLHFVKESKQDESGMPNNRFLAERTGGTYSTLKVQPAELEDSGVYFCASSQADGYYNEQFFGPGTRLTVL.

The DNA for the CDR3 is TGTGCCAGCAGTTTCAGTATCAACACAGATACGCAGTATTTT. It yields the protein CASSFSINTDTQYF. The V and J genes are TRBV27 and TRBJ2-3; D gene uncertain. Trimming pared 3 bases from V and 2 bases from J, leaving 9 bases between. In germline, CDR1 is MNHEY, CDR2 SMNVEV (reference sequence). The CDR3 is 14 amino acids.

The chain joins TRBV4-3 to TRBJ1-1; D is ambiguous. Germline CDR1 and CDR2: LGHNA and YSLEER. This CDR3 region has 15 residues. The ends were cut back, 0 bases at V and 5 bases at J, with 13 bases in the middle. The CDR3 DNA follows: TGCGCCAGCAGCCAAGATCGGGGTTTCTCTACTGAAGCTTTCTTT. Its protein is CASSQDRGFSTEAFF.

The chain uses TRBV27 and TRBJ1-4, with 9 nucleotides matching TRBD1. Germline values: CDR1 MNHEY, CDR2 SMNVEV (reference sequence). Trimming cost V 5 bases and J 8 bases; bases outside gene matches: 6. CDR3 length: 14 amino acids. This CDR3 reads CASSLGQGGEKLFF. For the CDR3, the DNA is TGTGCCAGCAGTCTGGGACAGGGTGGCGAAAAACTGTTTTTT. The full variable domain, with the rest looked up from reference TRBV27 and TRBJ1-4, is EAQVTQNPRYLITVTGKKLTVTCSQNMNHEYMSWYRQDPGLGLRQIYYSMNVEVTDKGDVPEGYKVSRKEKRNFPLILESPSPNQTSLYFCASSLGQGGEKLFFGSGTQLSVL.

This sequence joins TRBV4-1 and TRBJ1-3; maybe TRBD1 (5 bases). The V gene's germline CDR1 is MGHRA and CDR2 YSYEKL. The length of the CDR3 is 16 residues. Trimming took 4 bases from V and 0 from J, leaving 13 bases between them. In nucleotides, the CDR3 is TGCGCCAGCAGCCCCGGTAGGGGAATCTCTGGAAACACCATATATTTT. Its translation: CASSPGRGISGNTIYF.

At least ten counts were recorded for this clonotype. This chain uses TRBV14 with TRBJ1-2; no clear D. CDR1 is SGHDN and CDR2 is FVKESK in the germline V gene. CDR3 length equals 13 residues. The V gene lost 1 base and the J gene lost 1 base, with 4 bases spanning the gap. The CDR3 region is CASSQVGNYGYTF. CDR3 sequence (DNA): TGTGCCAGCAGCCAAGTGGGTAACTATGGCTACACCTTC.

This clonotype was observed at least ten times. The chain joins TRBV20-1 to TRBJ2-7; D gene uncertain. Germline assignment: CDR1 DFQATT and CDR2 SNEGSKA (reference sequence). Trimming left V 7 bases short and J 7 bases short, with 14 bases between. The CDR3 sequence is 11 residues long. CDR3 coding DNA: TGCAGTGTTCCGGCCCCTCGGGAGCAGTACTTC. It is translated as CSVPAPREQYF.

This clonotype has a count of ten or more. V and J are TRBV7-9 and TRBJ2-6; D remains ambiguous. CDR1 and CDR2 (germline): SEHNR, FQNEAQ (reference sequence). The CDR3 loop spans 15 amino acids. Trimming removed 3 bases from V and 0 bases from J, with 6 bases in between. In DNA form, the CDR3 reads TGTGCCAGCAGCTTCCAGAACTCTGGGGCCAACGTCCTGACTTTC. It translates to CASSFQNSGANVLTF.

The chain links TRBV30 to TRBJ2-3; 8 bases are shared with TRBD2. The germline V gene has CDR1 GTSNPN and CDR2 SVGIG (reference sequence). With V trimmed by 2 bases and J by 11 bases, 9 bases remained unmatched. This CDR3 comprises 13 residues. This CDR3 is CAWSPAGTREQYF. For the CDR3, the DNA is TGTGCCTGGAGTCCCGCCGGGACTAGGGAGCAGTATTTT.